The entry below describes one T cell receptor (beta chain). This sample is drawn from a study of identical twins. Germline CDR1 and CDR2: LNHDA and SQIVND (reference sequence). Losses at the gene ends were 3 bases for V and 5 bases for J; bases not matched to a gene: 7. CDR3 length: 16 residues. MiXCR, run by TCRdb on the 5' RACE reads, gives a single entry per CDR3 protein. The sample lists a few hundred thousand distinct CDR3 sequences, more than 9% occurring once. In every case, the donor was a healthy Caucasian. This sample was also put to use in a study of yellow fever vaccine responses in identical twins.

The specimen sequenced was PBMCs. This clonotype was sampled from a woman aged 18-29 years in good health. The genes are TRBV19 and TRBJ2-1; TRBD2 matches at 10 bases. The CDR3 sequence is CASSILFSGGHNEQFF. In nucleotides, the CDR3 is TGTGCCAGTAGTATTCTTTTTAGCGGGGGGCACAATGAGCAGTTCTTC.